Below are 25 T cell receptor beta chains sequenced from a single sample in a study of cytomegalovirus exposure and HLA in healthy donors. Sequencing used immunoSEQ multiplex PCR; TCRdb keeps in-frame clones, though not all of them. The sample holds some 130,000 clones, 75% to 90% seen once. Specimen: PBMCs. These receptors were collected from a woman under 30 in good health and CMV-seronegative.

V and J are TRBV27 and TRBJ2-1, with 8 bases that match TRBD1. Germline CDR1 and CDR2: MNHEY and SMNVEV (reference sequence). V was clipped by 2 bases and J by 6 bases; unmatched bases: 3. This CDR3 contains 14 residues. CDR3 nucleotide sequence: TGTGCCAGCAGTTTAGGGACAGGCCGCAATGAGCAGTTCTTC. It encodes CASSLGTGRNEQFF.

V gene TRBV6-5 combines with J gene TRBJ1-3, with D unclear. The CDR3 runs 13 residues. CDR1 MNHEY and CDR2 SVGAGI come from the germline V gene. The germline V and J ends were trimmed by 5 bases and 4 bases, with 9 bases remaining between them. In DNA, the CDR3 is TGTGCCAGCAGTGCGCTCTTCGGAAACACCATATATTTT. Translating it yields CASSALFGNTIYF.

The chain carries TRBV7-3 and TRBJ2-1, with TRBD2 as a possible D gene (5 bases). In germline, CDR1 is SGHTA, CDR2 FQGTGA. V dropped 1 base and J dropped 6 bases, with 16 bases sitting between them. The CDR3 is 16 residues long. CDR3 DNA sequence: TGTGCCAGCAGCTTAAATAGCGCGGGTCCGGGCAATGAGCAGTTCTTC. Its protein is CASSLNSAGPGNEQFF.

This CDR3 reads CASSFPGLDNNEQFF. The CDR3 DNA sequence: TGTGCCAGCAGCTTTCCGGGACTAGACAACAATGAGCAGTTCTTC. The chain is built from TRBV11-2 and TRBJ2-1; 8 nucleotides agree with TRBD2. Germline V gene sequence: CDR1 SGHAT, CDR2 FQNNGV. V was clipped by 3 bases and J by 5 bases; unmatched bases: 6. The CDR3 covers 15 residues.

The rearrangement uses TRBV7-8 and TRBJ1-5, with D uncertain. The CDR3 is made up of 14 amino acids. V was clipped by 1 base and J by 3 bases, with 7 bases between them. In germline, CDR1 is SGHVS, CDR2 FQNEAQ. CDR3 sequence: CASSLGQNNQPQHF. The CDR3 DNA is TGTGCCAGCAGCTTAGGACAAAACAATCAGCCCCAGCATTTT.

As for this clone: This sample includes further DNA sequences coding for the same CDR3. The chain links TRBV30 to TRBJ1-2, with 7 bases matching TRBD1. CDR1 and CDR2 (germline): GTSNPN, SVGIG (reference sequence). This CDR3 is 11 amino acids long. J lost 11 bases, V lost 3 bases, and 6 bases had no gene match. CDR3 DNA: TGTGCCTGGAGCGCAGGGGGTGGTTACACCTTC. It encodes CAWSAGGGYTF.

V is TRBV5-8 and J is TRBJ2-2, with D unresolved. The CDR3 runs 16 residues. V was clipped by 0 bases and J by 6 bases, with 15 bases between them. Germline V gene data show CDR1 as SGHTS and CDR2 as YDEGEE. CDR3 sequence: CASSLGLTVFAGELFF. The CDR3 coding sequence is TGTGCCAGCAGCTTGGGTCTTACGGTCTTCGCCGGGGAGCTGTTTTTT.

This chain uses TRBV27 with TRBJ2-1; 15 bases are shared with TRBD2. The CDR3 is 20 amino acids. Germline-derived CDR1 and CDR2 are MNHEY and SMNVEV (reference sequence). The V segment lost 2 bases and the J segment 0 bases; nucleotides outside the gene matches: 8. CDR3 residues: CASSLAGTSGGPISYNEQFF. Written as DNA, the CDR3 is TGTGCCAGCAGTTTAGCCGGGACTAGCGGGGGGCCGATCTCCTACAATGAGCAGTTCTTC.

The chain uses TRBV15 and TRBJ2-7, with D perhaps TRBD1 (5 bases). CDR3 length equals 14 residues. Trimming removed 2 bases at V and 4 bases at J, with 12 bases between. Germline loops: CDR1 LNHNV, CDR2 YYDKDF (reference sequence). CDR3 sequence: CATSRQGSSYEQYF. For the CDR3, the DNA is TGTGCCACCAGCAGACAGGGTAGTTCGTACGAGCAGTACTTC.

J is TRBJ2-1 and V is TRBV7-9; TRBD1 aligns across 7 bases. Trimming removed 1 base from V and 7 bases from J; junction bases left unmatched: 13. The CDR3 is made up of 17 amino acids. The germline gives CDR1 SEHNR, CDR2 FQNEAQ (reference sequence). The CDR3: CASSLEPNRGTGNEQFF. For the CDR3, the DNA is TGTGCCAGCAGCTTAGAGCCCAACAGGGGTACGGGTAATGAGCAGTTCTTC.

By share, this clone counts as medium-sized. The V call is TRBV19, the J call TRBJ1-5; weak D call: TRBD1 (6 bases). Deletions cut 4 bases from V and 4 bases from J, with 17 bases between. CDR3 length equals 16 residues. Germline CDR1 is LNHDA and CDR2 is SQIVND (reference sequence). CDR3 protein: CASSSRSGRGNQPQHF. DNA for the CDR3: TGTGCCAGTAGTAGCCGATCAGGAAGGGGGAATCAGCCCCAGCATTTT.

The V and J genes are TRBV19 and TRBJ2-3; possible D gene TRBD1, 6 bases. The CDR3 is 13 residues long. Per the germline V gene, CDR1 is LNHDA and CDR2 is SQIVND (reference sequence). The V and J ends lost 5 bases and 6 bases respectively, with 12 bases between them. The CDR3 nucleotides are TGTGCCAGTAGTGGGACAAGGCGCGATACGCAGTATTTT. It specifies CASSGTRRDTQYF. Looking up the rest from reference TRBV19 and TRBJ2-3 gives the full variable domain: DGGITQSPKYLFRKEGQNVTLSCEQNLNHDAMYWYRQDPGQGLRLIYYSQIVNDFQKGDIAEGYSVSREKKESFPLTVTSAQKNPTAFYLCASSGTRRDTQYFGPGTRLTVL.

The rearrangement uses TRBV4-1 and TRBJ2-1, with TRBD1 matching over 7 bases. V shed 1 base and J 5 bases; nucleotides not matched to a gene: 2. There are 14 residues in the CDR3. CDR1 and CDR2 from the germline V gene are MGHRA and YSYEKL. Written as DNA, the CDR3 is TGCGCCAGCAGCCAAGCGGGACAGCACAATGAGCAGTTCTTC. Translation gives CASSQAGQHNEQFF.

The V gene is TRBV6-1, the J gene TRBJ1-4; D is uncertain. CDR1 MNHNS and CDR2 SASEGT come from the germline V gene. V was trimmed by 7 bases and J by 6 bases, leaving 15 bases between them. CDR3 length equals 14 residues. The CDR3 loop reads CASTRPGGDEKLFF. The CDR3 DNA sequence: TGTGCCAGCACCCGACCCGGCGGGGATGAAAAACTGTTTTTT.

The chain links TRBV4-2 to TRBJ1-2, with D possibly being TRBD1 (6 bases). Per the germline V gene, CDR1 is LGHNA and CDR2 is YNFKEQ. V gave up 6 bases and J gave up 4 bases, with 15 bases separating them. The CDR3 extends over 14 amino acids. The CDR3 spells CASSTAGGAYGYTF. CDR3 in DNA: TGTGCCAGCAGTACTGCGGGGGGCGCCTATGGCTACACCTTC.

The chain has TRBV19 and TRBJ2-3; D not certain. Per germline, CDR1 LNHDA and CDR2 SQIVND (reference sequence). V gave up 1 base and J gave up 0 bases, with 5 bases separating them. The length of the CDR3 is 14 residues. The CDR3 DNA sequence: TGTGCCAGTAGTATAGGTTCTAGCACAGATACGCAGTATTTT. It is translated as CASSIGSSTDTQYF.

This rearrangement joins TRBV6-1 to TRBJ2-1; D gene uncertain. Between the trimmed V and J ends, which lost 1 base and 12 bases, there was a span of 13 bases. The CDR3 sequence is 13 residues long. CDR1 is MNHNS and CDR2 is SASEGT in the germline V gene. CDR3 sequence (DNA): TGTGCCAGCAGTGAAGGGTCTGCCCGGGTGCAGTTCTTC. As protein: CASSEGSARVQFF.

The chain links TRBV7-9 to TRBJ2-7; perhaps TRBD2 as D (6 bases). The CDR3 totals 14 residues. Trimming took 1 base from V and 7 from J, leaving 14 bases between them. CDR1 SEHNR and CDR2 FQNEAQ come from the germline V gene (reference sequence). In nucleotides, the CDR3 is TGTGCCAGCAGCTTAGTGGGGGGTCATGGAGAGCAGTACTTC. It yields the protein CASSLVGGHGEQYF. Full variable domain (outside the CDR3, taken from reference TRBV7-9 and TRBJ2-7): DTGVSQNPRHKITKRGQNVTFRCDPISEHNRLYWYRQTLGQGPEFLTYFQNEAQLEKSRLLSDRFSAERPKGSFSTLEIQRTEQGDSAMYLCASSLVGGHGEQYFGPGTRLTVT.

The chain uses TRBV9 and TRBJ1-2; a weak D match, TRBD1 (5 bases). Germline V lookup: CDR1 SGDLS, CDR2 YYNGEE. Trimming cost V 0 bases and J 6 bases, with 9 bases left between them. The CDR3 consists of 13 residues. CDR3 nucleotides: TGTGCCAGCAGCGTAGATGGACACAATGGCTACACCTTC. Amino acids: CASSVDGHNGYTF.

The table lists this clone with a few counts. DNA of the CDR3: TGTGCCAGCAGCCCCCTAGCGGGGGGCCTCGGGGACACAGATACGCAGTATTTT. This encodes CASSPLAGGLGDTDTQYF. The chain uses TRBV9 and TRBJ2-3, with TRBD2 matching 11 bases. V lost 4 bases to trimming and J lost 2 bases; unmatched junction nucleotides: 12. CDR3 length: 18 residues. In germline, CDR1 is SGDLS, CDR2 YYNGEE.

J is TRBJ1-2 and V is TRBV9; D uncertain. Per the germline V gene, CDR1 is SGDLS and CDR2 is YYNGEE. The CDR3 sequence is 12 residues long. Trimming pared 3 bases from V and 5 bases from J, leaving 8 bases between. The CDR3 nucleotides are TGTGCCAGCAGCGCTTCAGGTTATGGCTACACCTTC. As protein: CASSASGYGYTF.

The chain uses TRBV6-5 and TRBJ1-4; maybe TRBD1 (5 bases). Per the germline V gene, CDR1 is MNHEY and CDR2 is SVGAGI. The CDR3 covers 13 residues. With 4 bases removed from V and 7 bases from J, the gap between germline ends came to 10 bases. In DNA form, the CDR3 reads TGTGCCAGCAGTTCGACCGGGGGTGAAAAACTGTTTTTT. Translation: CASSSTGGEKLFF.

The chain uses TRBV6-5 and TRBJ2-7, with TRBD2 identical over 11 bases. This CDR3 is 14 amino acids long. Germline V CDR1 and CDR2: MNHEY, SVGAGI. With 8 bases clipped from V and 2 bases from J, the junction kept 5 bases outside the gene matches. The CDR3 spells CASGLAGYAYEQYF. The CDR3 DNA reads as TGTGCCAGCGGACTAGCGGGTTATGCCTACGAGCAGTACTTC.

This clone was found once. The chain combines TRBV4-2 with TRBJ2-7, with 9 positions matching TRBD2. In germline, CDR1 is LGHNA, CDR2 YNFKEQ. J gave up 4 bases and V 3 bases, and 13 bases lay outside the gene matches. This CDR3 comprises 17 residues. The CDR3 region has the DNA TGTGCCAGCAGCCAGCAATTAACCCTAGCGGGGTTGTACGAGCAGTACTTC. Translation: CASSQQLTLAGLYEQYF.

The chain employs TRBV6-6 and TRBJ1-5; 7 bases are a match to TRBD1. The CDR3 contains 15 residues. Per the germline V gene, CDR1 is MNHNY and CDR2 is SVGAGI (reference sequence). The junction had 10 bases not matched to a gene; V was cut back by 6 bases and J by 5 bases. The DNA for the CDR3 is TGTGCCAGCAGCCCGACCGGGACAGTCTATCAGCCCCAGCATTTT. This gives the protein CASSPTGTVYQPQHF.